This T cell receptor (beta chain) stems from a study of T cells after yellow fever vaccination (dated by TCRdb to about 2019). For context, the study as a whole: The SMART-Seq v4 Ultra Low Input RNA kit was used to prepare libraries from fractions with low cell numbers. Two healthy male donors, one aged 18 to 30 and one aged 30 to 39 years, were included in the cohort. Bulk PBMC replicates and cell subsets were isolated from blood drawn at multiple timepoints before and after both primary and secondary immunization. Bulk TCR alpha and beta repertoires were sequenced longitudinally to track T-cell clones before and after primary and booster YFV17D yellow fever vaccination.

TCR cDNA was synthesized by 5'RACE template switching, which introduced a universal primer site and unique molecular identifiers. Priming for cDNA synthesis came from both the TCR alpha and TCR beta constant segments. Library amplification involved two PCR steps, and the second step added sample barcodes and sequencing adapters. Sequencing of the libraries was done on either Illumina HiSeq 2500 (2x100 bp) or NovaSeq (2x150 bp). Under the source paper's analysis protocol: Reads were demultiplexed and collapsed into UMI consensus sequences with MIGEC, and V(D)J alignment was performed with MiXCR. Vaccine-responding clonotypes were defined with edgeR using replicate PBMC samples, requiring FDR below 0.01 and a log2 fold change above 5 up to day 15. Bulk clonotypes were assigned CD4 or CD8 identity according to which sequenced CD4 or CD8 repertoire held them at higher abundance. Clones were called with MiXCR by TCRdb after fastp trimmed the public reads at Q25, and only in-frame beta chains were retained. All rows with the same CDR3 protein become a single entry with the most common DNA and genes. What appears here as the V and J calls and clone size reflects TCRdb's work, not the paper's. Across this sample there are roughly 500,000 distinct CDR3 sequences, with over 15% seen only once. Approximately 15% of the sample rests with the top ten.

Study-level results and caveats: The study included only a couple of donors, which limits how far the findings can be generalized. Compared with the primary T-cell response, the secondary T-cell response was faster but weaker, reaching its peak on day 5 rather than on day 15. FACS-sorted repertoires could contain abundant contaminating clonotypes from the bulk population, so computational filtering was required. Most clones expanded after primary vaccination (almost 98% of CD4 and over 80% of CD8) were re-detected after the booster, suggesting that broad memory maintenance occurred. A small share of clonotypes was detected in both CD4 and CD8 compartments, with the overlap likely arising from convergent recombination.

The treatment or condition label corresponds to: live attenuated yellow fever vaccine strain. At every blood-draw timepoint, two biological replicates of bulk PBMCs were collected. A standard Ficoll-Paque protocol was used to isolate PBMCs from peripheral blood. RNA was extracted with TriZol from bulk PBMCs, CD4 and CD8 fractions, and dextramer-positive and dextramer-negative fractions. From the cysteine through the phenylalanine, the CDR3 covers 15 amino acids. The retained sequence is limited to the CDR3, 45 bases, with the frame set at the first base. The germline V gene specifies SGHRS as CDR1 and YFSETQ as CDR2. V gives up 4 bases and J gives up 5 bases, and the segment between their germline ends measures 18 bases. Turning to this clonotype: This receptor's antigen is unknown. Per-base qualities were not stored, and no clone one base away is much larger.

The receptor was isolated from a man younger than 40 who received the YFV17D yellow fever vaccine. The chain is encoded by TRBV5-1 joined to TRBJ2-5, and possibly TRBD2, on 6 matching bases. The specimen comprised PBMCs, sampled 15 days after the yellow fever booster vaccination. The CDR3 is CASSATGTGTETQYF. The DNA sequence follows: TGCGCCAGCAGCGCAACCGGGACTGGGACGGAGACCCAGTACTTC.